The 18 T cell receptor beta chains reported below all come from one sample, sequenced in a study of breast tumors, draining lymph nodes, adjacent tissues. TCRdb re-called the multiplex PCR reads with MiXCR, one entry per CDR3 protein. The sample has about 130,000 distinct CDR3 sequences, less than 20% seen once. Breast cancer patients provided tissue from their axillary draining lymph nodes. Sequenced sample: axillary lymph node tissue. These receptors were collected from a female donor with breast cancer. Some clones in this sample may be carry-over from other donors' samples.

There are a few counts of this clonotype. A much larger clonotype is one base distant, so this may be a read error. Here the CDR3 reads CASSEQGYGGCTF. In DNA form, the CDR3 reads TGTGCCAGCAGTGAACAGGGGTACGGGGGCTGCACCTTC. The chain uses TRBV2 and TRBJ1-2; a weak D match, TRBD1 (6 bases). CDR3 length: 13 residues. Germline V gene sequence: CDR1 SNHLY, CDR2 FYNNEI.

This chain joins TRBV18 and TRBJ2-3, with D hard to call. This CDR3 is 16 amino acids long. The V gene's germline CDR1 is KGHSH and CDR2 LQKENI. With 6 bases removed from V and 0 bases from J, the gap between germline ends came to 16 bases. The CDR3 spells CASSLLAGSSTDTQYF. The CDR3 DNA sequence: TGTGCCAGCTCCCTCCTGGCTGGCTCTAGCACAGATACGCAGTATTTT.

This clonotype was counted once. This could be a read error, since a much larger clone is one nucleotide away. This rearrangement joins TRBV9 to TRBJ2-5; 7 bases are shared with TRBD1. Germline-derived CDR1 and CDR2 are SGDLS and YYNGEE. J was trimmed by 5 bases and V by 3 bases; bases with no gene match: 10. The CDR3 spans 15 residues. The CDR3, as DNA: TGTGCCAGCAGCGCCGAGACAGGGAATTTGGAGACCCAGTACTTC. Protein: CASSAETGNLETQYF.

There are a few counts of this clonotype. The J gene is TRBJ1-2, the V gene TRBV19; TRBD1 aligns across 7 bases. V lost 6 bases and J lost 3; bases outside the gene matches: 4. Germline CDR1 LNHDA, CDR2 SQIVND (reference sequence). The CDR3 contains 13 residues. In DNA, the CDR3 is TGTGCCAGTAGCCGCACAGGGGACTATGGCTACACCTTC. It specifies CASSRTGDYGYTF.

As concerns this clonotype: Given a much more abundant clone one base away, this may be a read error. Since the CDR3 does not end with the conserved phenylalanine or tryptophan, this likely comes from a read error. This rearrangement joins TRBV19 to TRBJ2-1; D is perhaps TRBD1 or TRBD2 (5 bases each). The V gene's germline CDR1 is LNHDA and CDR2 SQIVND (reference sequence). The CDR3 sequence is 12 residues long. Trimming left V 4 bases short and J 8 bases short, with 9 bases between. The DNA of the CDR3 is TGTGCCAGTAGTACCGGGACCCATGAGCAGTTCCTC. Translated: CASSTGTHEQFL.

In this sample, this clonotype turned up many times. This chain uses TRBV20-1 with TRBJ1-5, with TRBD1 identical over 7 bases. This CDR3 has 12 amino acids. V gave up 6 bases and J gave up 7 bases; unmatched junction bases: 6. Germline V gene data show CDR1 as DFQATT and CDR2 as SNEGSKA (reference sequence). CDR3 nucleotide sequence: TGCAGTGCCCGGACAGGTGTACAGCCCCAGCATTTT. Its protein is CSARTGVQPQHF.

As regards this clonotype: This may be a read error: a much more frequent sequence differs by one nucleotide. V is TRBV7-2 and J is TRBJ2-5; TRBD1 or TRBD2 may be the D gene (5 bases each). Germline CDR1 SGHTA, CDR2 FQGNSA. The CDR3 length is 15 residues. CDR3 coding DNA: TGTGCCAGCAGCTTTTCCCGGGGCGTTCAAGAGGCCCAGTACTTC. Protein product: CASSFSRGVQEAQYF.

This clonotype was detected many times. The chain is built from TRBV7-3 and TRBJ2-1; 9 nucleotides agree with TRBD2. V dropped 2 bases and J dropped 9; count of bases not matched to a gene: 8. CDR1 is SGHTA and CDR2 is FQGTGA in the germline V gene. The CDR3 contains 15 residues. CDR3 coding DNA: TGTGCCAGCAGCTTACTGGCTAGCGGGGCGGGTGAGCAGTTCTTC. It is translated as CASSLLASGAGEQFF.

At least ten counts were recorded for this clonotype. The gene calls are TRBV11-2 and TRBJ1-6, with D perhaps matching TRBD1 (6 bases). The CDR3 extends over 14 amino acids. V was clipped by 4 bases and J by 4 bases, with 8 bases between them. Germline V CDR1 and CDR2: SGHAT, FQNNGV. The CDR3, as DNA: TGTGCCAGCAGCTACAGGGAATATAATTCACCCCTCCACTTT. It yields the protein CASSYREYNSPLHF.

This clonotype was observed at least ten times. This chain connects TRBV4-2 to TRBJ2-5; 8 bases are shared with TRBD2. This CDR3 region has 17 residues. The V and J ends lost 0 bases and 4 bases, in that order; junction bases with no gene match: 10. CDR1 is LGHNA, CDR2 YNFKEQ, per germline. CDR3 in DNA: TGTGCCAGCAGCCAAGAAACTAGCGGTTGGGGGGGAGAGACCCAGTACTTC. Amino acids: CASSQETSGWGGETQYF.

This clonotype was seen only once. V and J are TRBV19 and TRBJ2-1, with TRBD2 identical over 8 bases. The CDR3 runs 15 residues. Germline V gives CDR1 LNHDA, CDR2 SQIVND (reference sequence). Trimming took 9 bases from V and 8 from J; bases not matched to a gene: 15. The DNA of the CDR3 is TGTGCCAGATCCCGCCTGAGCGGGAGTTGGGATGAGCAGTTCTTC. Encoded protein: CARSRLSGSWDEQFF.

The CDR3 DNA reads as TGTGCCAGCGGGTTCAGGGAATCGGGAAACACCATATATTTT. It yields the protein CASGFRESGNTIYF. The chain links TRBV2 to TRBJ1-3; perhaps TRBD1 as D (5 bases). CDR3 size: 14 residues. CDR1 and CDR2 (germline): SNHLY, FYNNEI. Trimming left V 8 bases short and J 4 bases short, with 15 bases between. Complete variable domain (other parts from reference TRBV2 and TRBJ1-3): EPEVTQTPSHQVTQMGQEVILRCVPISNHLYFYWYRQILGQKVEFLVSFYNNEISEKSEIFDDQFSVERPDGSNFTLKIRSTKLEDSAMYFCASGFRESGNTIYFGEGSWLTVV.

Ten or more counts support this clonotype. The rearrangement joins TRBV20-1 to TRBJ2-2; D unresolved. Between the trimmed V and J ends, which lost 1 base and 2 bases, there was a span of 8 bases. The CDR3 runs to 14 residues. Germline V gene lookup returns CDR1 DFQATT and CDR2 SNEGSKA (reference sequence). As DNA, the CDR3 is TGCAGTGCTAGAGCCTGGAGAAACACCGGGGAGCTGTTTTTT. Translation gives CSARAWRNTGELFF.

Concerning this clonotype itself: This may be a read error, as it is one base from a much larger clone. This CDR3 is missing its conserved last phenylalanine or tryptophan, likely due to a read error. The chain carries TRBV4-2 and TRBJ2-3, with 8 bases identical to TRBD1. The V gene's germline CDR1 is LGHNA and CDR2 YNFKEQ. The CDR3 is made up of 15 amino acids. V gave up 0 bases and J gave up 4 bases; unmatched junction bases: 3. The CDR3 DNA sequence: TGTGCCAGCAGCCAAGAACCAGGGGGCGCAGATACGCAGTATTCT. Translated, it gives CASSQEPGGADTQYS.

The chain combines TRBV5-1 with TRBJ2-3; possibly TRBD2 for D (6 bases). CDR3 length: 15 residues. Trimming removed 7 bases at V and 2 bases at J, with 17 bases between. The germline V gene has CDR1 SGHRS and CDR2 YFSETQ. The CDR3 spells CASARTSGDTDTQYF. CDR3 DNA sequence: TGCGCCAGCGCCAGGACATCGGGGGACACAGATACGCAGTATTTT. Using reference TRBV5-1 and TRBJ2-3 for the parts outside the CDR3, the full variable domain is KAGVTQTPRYLIKTRGQQVTLSCSPISGHRSVSWYQQTPGQGLQFLFEYFSETQRNKGNFPGRFSGRQFSNSRSEMNVSTLELGDSALYLCASARTSGDTDTQYFGPGTRLTVL.

Worth noting for this clonotype: A much larger clone lies one base from this, so it may be a read error. The chain couples TRBV5-5 to TRBJ2-3; 11 nucleotides line up with TRBD2. Germline V gene lookup returns CDR1 SGHKS and CDR2 YYEKEE (reference sequence). This CDR3 region has 16 residues. The CDR3: CASGLGTSGYSDTQYF. DNA for the CDR3: TGTGCCAGCGGCTTGGGGACTAGCGGTTATTCAGATACGCAGTATTTT.

There are many counts of this clonotype. V gene TRBV6-5 combines with J gene TRBJ2-3; D tentatively reads TRBD1 or TRBD2 (6 bases each). The germline V gene has CDR1 MNHEY and CDR2 SVGAGI. The CDR3 totals 15 residues. Trimming removed 4 bases at V and 0 bases at J, with 11 bases between. The CDR3 loop is CASSFTGASTDTQYF. The CDR3 region has the DNA TGTGCCAGCAGTTTTACGGGGGCTAGCACAGATACGCAGTATTTT.

In its sample, this clonotype was seen many times. This sequence joins TRBV2 and TRBJ2-3; D assignment may be TRBD1 or TRBD2 (6 bases each). Trimming cost V 10 bases and J 1 base, with 21 bases left between them. This CDR3 contains 16 residues. CDR1 and CDR2 from the germline V gene are SNHLY and FYNNEI. The CDR3, as DNA: TGTGCCACACCCTTCGAGGGGGGCGAGCGCACAGATACGCAGTATTTT. This codes for CATPFEGGERTDTQYF.